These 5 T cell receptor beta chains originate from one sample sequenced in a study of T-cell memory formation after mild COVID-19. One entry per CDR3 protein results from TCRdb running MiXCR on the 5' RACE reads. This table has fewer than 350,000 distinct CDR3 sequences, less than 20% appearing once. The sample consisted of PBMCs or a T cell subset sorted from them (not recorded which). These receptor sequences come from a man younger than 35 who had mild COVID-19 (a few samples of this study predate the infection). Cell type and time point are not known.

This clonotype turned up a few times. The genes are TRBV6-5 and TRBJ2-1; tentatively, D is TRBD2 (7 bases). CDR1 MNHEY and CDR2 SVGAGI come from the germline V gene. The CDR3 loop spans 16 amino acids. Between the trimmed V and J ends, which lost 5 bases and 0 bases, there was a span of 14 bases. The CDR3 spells CASSKRGAGSYNEQFF. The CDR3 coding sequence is TGTGCCAGCAGTAAACGGGGGGCGGGCTCCTACAATGAGCAGTTCTTC.

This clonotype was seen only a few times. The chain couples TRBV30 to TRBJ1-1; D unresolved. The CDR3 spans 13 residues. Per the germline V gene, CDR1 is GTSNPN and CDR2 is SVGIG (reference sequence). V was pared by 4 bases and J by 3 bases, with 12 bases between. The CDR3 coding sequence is TGTGCCTGGACGCTGGACTACTACACTGAAGCTTTCTTT. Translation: CAWTLDYYTEAFF.

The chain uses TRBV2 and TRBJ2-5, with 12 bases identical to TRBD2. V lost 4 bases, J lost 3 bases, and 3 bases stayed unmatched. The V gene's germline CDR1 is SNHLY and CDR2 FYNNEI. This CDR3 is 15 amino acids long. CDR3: CASSAASGGEETQYF. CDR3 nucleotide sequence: TGTGCCAGCAGTGCGGCTAGCGGGGGGGAAGAGACCCAGTACTTC.

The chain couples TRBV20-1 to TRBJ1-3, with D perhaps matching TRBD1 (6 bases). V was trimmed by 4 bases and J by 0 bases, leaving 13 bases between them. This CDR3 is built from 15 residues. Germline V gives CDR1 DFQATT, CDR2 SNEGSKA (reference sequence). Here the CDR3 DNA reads TGCAGTGCTAAGAAGGACAGTCGCTCTGGAAACACCATATATTTT. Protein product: CSAKKDSRSGNTIYF.

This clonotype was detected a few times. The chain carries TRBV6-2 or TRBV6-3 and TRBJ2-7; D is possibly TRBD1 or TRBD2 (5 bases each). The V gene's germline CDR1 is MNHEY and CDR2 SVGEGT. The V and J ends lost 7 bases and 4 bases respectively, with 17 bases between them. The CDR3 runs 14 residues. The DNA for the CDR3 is TGTGCCAGCAAAGTTTTTCCGGGACCATACGAGCAGTACTTC. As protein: CASKVFPGPYEQYF.